This record looks at one T cell receptor beta chain sequence and its context. This clonotype occurred many times. It lacks a known antigen. No quality values exist for individual bases; no much larger clone is one base distant. The junction shows trimming of 3 bases on V and 4 bases on J, plus 10 bases between the germline ends. For CDR1 and CDR2, the germline V gene (reference sequence) lists GTSNPN and SVGIG. Spanning cysteine to phenylalanine, the CDR3 consists of 14 amino acids. Just the 42-base CDR3 DNA is kept, in frame starting at base 1. The source of the sample is a study of T cells in Graves' hyperthyroidism and ophthalmopathy (dated by TCRdb to the late 2010s). Background for the entire study: Peripheral blood was sampled at the time of initial diagnosis, prior to any treatment. To identify distinguishing TCR V-J signatures, a discovery cohort of around 100 patients was used, comprising some 43 with Graves' ophthalmopathy and about 59 with stable Graves' hyperthyroidism. The paper describes TCR Vbeta CDR3 sequencing of more than 120 peripheral blood samples, made up of under 50 ophthalmopathy patients, 70 to 75 hyperthyroidism patients and 17 progressor patients. Prospective prediction of ophthalmopathy was tested in an independent validation cohort consisting of 18 hyperthyroidism patients and approximately 16 patients who later progressed to ophthalmopathy. After sampling, hyperthyroidism patients received methimazole starting at 30 mg daily, and ophthalmopathy patients received high-dose intravenous methylprednisolone. For training and testing, the roughly 97 patients in the discovery cohort were randomly divided in a 7:3 ratio. The study also compared thyroid tissue and blood T-cell repertoires from 6 or 7 Graves' hyperthyroidism patients.

Ophthalmopathy patients had moderately to severely active disease, Clinical Activity Score of at least 3, NOSPECS grade of at least 4, and duration under 3 months. The study excluded patients with uncontrolled infections, other autoimmune diseases, pregnancy or lactation. Diagnoses were based on clinical symptoms, serum thyroxine and TRAb, thyroid ultrasound and orbital computed tomography. Ficoll-Paque density gradient centrifugation was used to isolate PBMCs from about 10 ml of fresh peripheral blood. Trizol reagent was used to extract total RNA, and RNA quality was then checked on an Agilent 2100 Bioanalyzer. The TCR beta CDR3 regions were amplified from RNA transcripts. The TCR CDR3 was subjected to a first round of RT-PCR using the HTBI primer set and the Qiagen OneStep RT-PCR kit. The libraries were constructed in a second round of multiplex PCR and then size-selected and purified. Paired-end sequencing of the libraries was performed with 100 bp reads on an Illumina HiSeq2000. In the source study's methods: SOAPnuke was used to process the raw data, throwing out any read that contained adapters or uncalled bases, had a mean Phred below 15, or lacked an exact constant-primer or identifier match. COPE v1.2.5 was used to merge the high-quality paired reads, and each unique nucleotide sequence was defined as a clonotype. MiTCR v1.1 was used to align clonotypes to the IMGT TRBV, TRBD and TRBJ reference segments. The analysis was restricted to V-J combinations with a frequency above 0.0001, which together covered just over 98% of the repertoires. A TCS score was defined as the ratio between F50 (clonal expansion) and ExV (chaos), using BLOSUM62-based TCRdist between CDR3 peptides within each V-J. Welch's t-statistics and random forest reduced some 510 V-J features to some 14, which were used in a naive Bayes classifier (R e1071). TCRdb reprocessed the public reads (quality trimming at Q25 with fastp, clone calling with MiXCR) and kept in-frame beta chains. Here each entry gathers all rows of one CDR3 protein and keeps the most common genes and DNA. The V and J calls and clone size come from TCRdb's table, not from the authors' own analysis. For this sample there are 240,000 or so distinct CDR3 sequences; about 17% appear just once. Around 28% of the sample comes from the top ten.

The paper's findings and limits, for the study overall: Most expanded thyroid clonotypes (frequency above 0.001) were also detected in blood, suggesting blood repertoires may reflect thyroid immune responses. Sample size was not statistically predetermined, and blinding of investigators to group allocation was not performed. In validation, the model predicted progression to ophthalmopathy with about 71% sensitivity and less than 75% specificity, a median of approximately 6.7 months before onset. Ophthalmopathy was separated from stable hyperthyroidism by a 13 V-J signature model, with over 85% sensitivity and about 84% specificity obtained in cross-validation and 80%/75% obtained in testing.

This sequence was found in a woman aged 18-29 years with Graves' ophthalmopathy. Material: blood. Recombination joined TRBV30 with TRBJ1-6, with the identity of the D gene unclear. The bases read TGTGCCTGGAGAACCGATATATATAATTCACCCCTCCACTTT. Translated, it reads CAWRTDIYNSPLHF.